This T cell receptor beta chain stems from a study of cytomegalovirus exposure and HLA in healthy donors. This clone was detected only a few times. Its matching antigen is unknown. Notes on the study in general: There was a cluster of highly shared sequence variants that was likely a sequencing artifact. Roughly even sequencing depth across donors was the assumption behind the presence/absence analyses. HLA allele associations emerged for around 15,000 TCR beta sequences in a later analysis, at 0.05 false discovery rate.

The PCR was carried out with 60 Vbeta primers and 13 Jbeta primers. Produced via immunoSEQ multiplex PCR; TCRdb's table is partial and in-frame only. The sample holds about 97,000 clones, approximately 87% seen once. The germline gives CDR1 SGHDT, CDR2 YYEEEE. Trimming took off 1 base at V and 9 bases at J, with 15 bases between the two ends. This CDR3 is built from 14 residues. The sample was PBMCs. The chain has TRBV5-6 and TRBJ2-3; D is unresolved. This clonotype was obtained from a man aged 35 to 55 in good health and CMV-seronegative. As DNA, the CDR3 is TGTGCCAGCAGCTTGTTGTTAGGAGTGGAGACGCAGTATTTT. Amino acids: CASSLLLGVETQYF.